This TCR beta chain emerged from a study of shared clonotypes between healthy human individuals. Study context: Each donor's CD4 naive and CD4 memory cells filled three plates apiece, CD8 naive two, and CD8 memory one.

The V end lost 8 bases, the J end lost 5 bases, and 24 bases lay between the germline ends. Germline V gene data show CDR1 as SEHNR and CDR2 as FQNEAQ (reference sequence). This CDR3 has 16 residues. The data were produced by immunoSEQ multiplex PCR, yet TCRdb's version contains in-frame clones alone and is incomplete. Among roughly 1,500,000 clones listed, roughly 98% were seen once. General study points: Clonotype sharing among donors was thought likely to change with sequencing depth.

On this clone: Its matching antigen is unknown.

The sequenced sample was naive CD4+ T cells sorted from blood. Subset in this sample: CD45RA+ positively selected. The receptor was isolated from a man aged 30-40 years in good health. The chain carries TRBV7-9 and TRBJ2-5; perhaps TRBD2 as D (6 bases). The CDR3 bases are TGTGCCAGCGCAAGTAGCGCGGGATCTGGGGCGGAGACCCAGTACTTC. It codes for CASASSAGSGAETQYF.